This TCR beta chain is from a study of radiation and T cells in renal cell carcinoma. As to time point: blood 4 weeks post-SBRT, at nephrectomy. Treatment meaning: 15 Gy SBRT to primary tumor, nephrectomy 4 weeks later. This CDR3 has 14 amino acids. CDR1 and CDR2 from the germline V gene are SNHLY and FYNNEI. The V gene lost 7 bases and the J gene lost 0 bases, with 12 bases spanning the gap. Some clones are missing from TCRdb's copy, which holds only in-frame ones; the method was immunoSEQ multiplex PCR. The data show around 170,000 clones, about 87% seen once. This clone is a singleton in its sample.

The sequencing used blood, collected from a patient whose treatment included radiotherapy and nephrectomy. The V call is TRBV2, the J call TRBJ1-1, with D hard to call. This sequence originates from a woman between 50 and 59 years old with renal cell carcinoma. The CDR3 region is CASTPRGLNTEAFF. The DNA for the CDR3 is TGTGCCAGCACCCCGAGAGGGTTGAACACTGAAGCTTTCTTT.